This T cell receptor beta chain was identified in a study of vaccination and CD4 T cells after COVID-19. Looking at the study overall: In the control cultures, a CEFX pool, an HIV-1 Nef pool, or no peptide was supplied.

Specified treatment: approximately 11-day PBMC culture with coronavirus spike peptide pools or control peptides (ViraFEST assay). Researchers collected the unexposed donor's CD4+ T cells before the COVID-19 pandemic (2011-2018). ViraFEST used peptide pools to expand antigen-specific T cells before TCR sequencing. Peptide pools at around 10 ug/ml stimulated about 1.8 million PBMCs per well with about 9.4 IU/ml IL-2. Once obtained from cultured CD4+ T cells, the DNA was sequenced using the Oncomine TCR Beta short-read assay. Using its own MiXCR run on the PCR reads, TCRdb lists one record per CDR3 protein. The sample yields several thousand distinct CDR3 sequences, around 50% seen once. The CDR3 covers 17 residues. Trimming removed 5 bases at V and 1 base at J, with 15 bases between. Germline values: CDR1 MNHEY, CDR2 SMNVEV (reference sequence). Only a few counts were recorded for this clonotype. What it binds is not known.

The origin of this receptor is a human donor in good health. The specimen sequenced was CD4+ T cells from blood, cultured in vitro. This chain links TRBV27 with TRBJ1-6; D gene unclear. This CDR3 is CASSPLRGSSYNSPLHF. The DNA for the CDR3 is TGTGCCAGCAGTCCCCTCCGGGGATCGTCCTATAATTCACCCCTCCACTTT.